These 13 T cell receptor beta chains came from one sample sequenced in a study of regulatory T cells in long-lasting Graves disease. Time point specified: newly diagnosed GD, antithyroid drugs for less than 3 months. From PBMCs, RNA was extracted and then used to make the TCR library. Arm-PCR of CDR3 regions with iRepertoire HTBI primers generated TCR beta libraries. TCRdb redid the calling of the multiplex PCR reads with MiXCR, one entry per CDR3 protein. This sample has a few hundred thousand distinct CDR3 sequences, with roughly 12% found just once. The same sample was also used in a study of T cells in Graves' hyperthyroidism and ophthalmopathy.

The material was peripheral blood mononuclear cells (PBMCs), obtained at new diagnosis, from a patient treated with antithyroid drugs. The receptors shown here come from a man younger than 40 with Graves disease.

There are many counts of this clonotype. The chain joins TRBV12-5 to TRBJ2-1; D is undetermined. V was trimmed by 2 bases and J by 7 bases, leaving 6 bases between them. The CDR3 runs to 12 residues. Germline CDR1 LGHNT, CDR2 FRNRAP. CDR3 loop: CASGLIGNEQFF. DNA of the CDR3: TGTGCTAGTGGTTTGATAGGTAATGAGCAGTTCTTC.

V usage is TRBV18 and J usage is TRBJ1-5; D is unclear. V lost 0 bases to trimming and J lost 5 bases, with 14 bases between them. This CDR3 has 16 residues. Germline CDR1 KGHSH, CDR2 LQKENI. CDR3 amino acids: CASSPPGGVVYQPQHF. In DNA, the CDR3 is TGTGCCAGCTCACCACCCGGTGGGGTCGTCTATCAGCCCCAGCATTTT.

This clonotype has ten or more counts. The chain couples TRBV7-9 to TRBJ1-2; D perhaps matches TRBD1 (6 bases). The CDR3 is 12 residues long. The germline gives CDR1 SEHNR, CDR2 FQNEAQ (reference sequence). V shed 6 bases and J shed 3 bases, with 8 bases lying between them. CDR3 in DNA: TGTGCCAGCAGATCAGGGGACTATGGCTACACCTTC. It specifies CASRSGDYGYTF.

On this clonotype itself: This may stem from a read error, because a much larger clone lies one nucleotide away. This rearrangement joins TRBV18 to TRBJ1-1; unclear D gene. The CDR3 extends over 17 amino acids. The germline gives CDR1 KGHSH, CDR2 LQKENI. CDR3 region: CASSPALEWELNTEASF. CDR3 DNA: TGTGCCAGCTCACCAGCCCTTGAGTGGGAGTTGAACACTGAAGCTTCCTTT.

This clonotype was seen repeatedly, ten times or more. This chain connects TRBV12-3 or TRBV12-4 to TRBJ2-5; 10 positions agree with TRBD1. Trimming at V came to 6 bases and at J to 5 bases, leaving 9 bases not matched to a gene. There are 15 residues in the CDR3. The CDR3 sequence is CASRAGGQGLETQYF. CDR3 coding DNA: TGTGCCAGCAGGGCGGGGGGACAGGGGCTCGAGACCCAGTACTTC.

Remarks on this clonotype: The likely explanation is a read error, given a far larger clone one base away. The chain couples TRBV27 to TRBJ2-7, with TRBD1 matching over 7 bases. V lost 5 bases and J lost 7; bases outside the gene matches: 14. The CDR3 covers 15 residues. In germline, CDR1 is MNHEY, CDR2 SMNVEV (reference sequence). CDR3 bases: TGTGCCAGCAGTGAACACCGGGACAGTTTCAATGAGCAGTACTTC. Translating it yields CASSEHRDSFNEQYF.

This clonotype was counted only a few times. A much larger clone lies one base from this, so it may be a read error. The CDR3 spells CSAPVGEANTGELFF. The CDR3 DNA is TGCAGTGCTCCCGTGGGGGAGGCGAACACCGGGGAGCTGTTTTTT. This chain joins TRBV20-1 and TRBJ2-2, with D perhaps TRBD2 (6 bases). The V gene lost 5 bases and the J gene lost 0 bases, with 13 bases spanning the gap. The CDR3 loop spans 15 amino acids. Germline-derived CDR1 and CDR2 are DFQATT and SNEGSKA (reference sequence).

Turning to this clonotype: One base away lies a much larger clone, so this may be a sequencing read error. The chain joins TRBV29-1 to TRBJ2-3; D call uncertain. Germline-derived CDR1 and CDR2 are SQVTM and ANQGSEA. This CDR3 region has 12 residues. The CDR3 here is CNVESVGDTQYF. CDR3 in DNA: TGCAACGTTGAAAGCGTCGGAGATACGCAGTATTTT.

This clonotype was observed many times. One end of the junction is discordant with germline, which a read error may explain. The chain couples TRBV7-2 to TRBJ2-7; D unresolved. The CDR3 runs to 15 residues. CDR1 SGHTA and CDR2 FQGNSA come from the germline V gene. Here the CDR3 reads CASRLGPLGYYEQYF. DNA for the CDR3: TGTGCCAGCAGATTAGGGCCCCTAGGATATTACGAGCAGTACTTC.

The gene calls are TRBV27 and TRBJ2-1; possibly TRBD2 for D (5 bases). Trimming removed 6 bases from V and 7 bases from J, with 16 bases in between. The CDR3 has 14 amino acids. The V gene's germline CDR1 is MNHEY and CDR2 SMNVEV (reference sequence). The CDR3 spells CASSAGHKRNEQFF. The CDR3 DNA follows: TGTGCCAGCAGCGCGGGCCATAAAAGGAATGAGCAGTTCTTC.

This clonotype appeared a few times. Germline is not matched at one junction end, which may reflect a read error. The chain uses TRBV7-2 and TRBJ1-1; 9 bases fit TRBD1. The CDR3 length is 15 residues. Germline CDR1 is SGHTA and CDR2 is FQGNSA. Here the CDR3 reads CASSRTGTGSTEAFF. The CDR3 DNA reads TGCGCCAGCAGCCGAACCGGGACAGGGTCCACTGAAGCTTTCTTT.

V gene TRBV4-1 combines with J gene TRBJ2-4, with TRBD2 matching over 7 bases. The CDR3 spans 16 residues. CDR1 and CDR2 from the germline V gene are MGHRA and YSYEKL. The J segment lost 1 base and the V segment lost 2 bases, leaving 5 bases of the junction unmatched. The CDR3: CASSQPREGAKNIQYF. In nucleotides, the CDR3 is TGCGCCAGCAGCCAACCGAGGGAGGGGGCCAAAAACATTCAGTACTTC.

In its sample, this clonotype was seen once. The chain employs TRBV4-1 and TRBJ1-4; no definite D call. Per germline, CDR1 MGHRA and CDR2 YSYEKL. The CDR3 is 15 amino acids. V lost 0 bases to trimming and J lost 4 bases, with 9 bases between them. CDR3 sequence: CASSQDITINEKLFF. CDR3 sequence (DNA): TGCGCCAGCAGCCAAGATATAACGATTAATGAAAAACTGTTTTTT.